This T cell receptor beta chain was obtained from a study of vaccination and CD4 T cells after COVID-19. Study-level information: In culture, cells were exposed to overlapping spike peptides from SARS-CoV-2, HCoV-NL63, HCoV-OC43 and HCoV-229E.

Noted treatment: roughly ten-day PBMC culture with coronavirus spike peptide pools or control peptides (ViraFEST assay). After being plated at fewer than 2.5 million per well, PBMCs were cultured with roughly 9.5 IU/ml IL-2 and 10 ug/ml peptide pools. This clonotype was found a few times. Its target is not known. Once obtained from cultured CD4+ T cells, the DNA was sequenced using the Oncomine TCR Beta short-read assay. Each CDR3 protein is one row after TCRdb ran MiXCR on the PCR reads. The table includes approximately 21,000 distinct CDR3 sequences, roughly three fifths detected once. CDR1 is GTSNPN and CDR2 is SVGIG in the germline V gene (reference sequence). The ends were cut back, 3 bases at V and 4 bases at J, with 16 bases in the middle. The CDR3 contains 15 residues.

The sequencing here drew on CD4+ T cells from blood, cultured in vitro, taken after SARS-CoV-2 vaccination. V usage is TRBV30 and J usage is TRBJ1-5, with D perhaps TRBD1 (5 bases). This TCR was recovered from a human donor who received a COVID-19 vaccine. The CDR3 region has the DNA TGTGCCTGGAGCCAAAACCGAGGGGTAAATCAGCCCCAGCATTTT. Protein product: CAWSQNRGVNQPQHF.